These 19 T cell receptor beta chains share one sample of origin, sequenced in a study of graft-versus-host responses after intestinal transplantation. Profiling relied on immunoSEQ multiplex PCR, and the TCRdb table lists in-frame clones only, not all of them. The data hold approximately 10,000 clones, with 27% observed a single time. The culture paired roughly 200,000 irradiated violet-dye-labeled stimulators with roughly 200,000 CFSE-labeled responders. The sample in question was alloreactive CD8+ T cells from a mixed lymphocyte reaction culture, obtained before transplantation. Subset described: CFSE-low proliferating T cells sorted from roughly six-day pre-transplant mixed lymphocyte reaction (GvH or HvG direction). The receptors come from a human patient who was an organ donor for intestinal transplantation.

V gene TRBV19 combines with J gene TRBJ2-7, with D perhaps given as TRBD1 or TRBD2 (5 bases each). CDR1 is LNHDA, CDR2 SQIVND, per germline (reference sequence). V lost 6 bases to trimming and J lost 1 base, with 10 bases between them. The CDR3 runs to 13 residues. The CDR3 DNA is TGTGCCAGTAGCGGGGCCGTATCCTACGAGCAGTACTTC. Protein sequence: CASSGAVSYEQYF.

The J gene is TRBJ1-6, the V gene TRBV6-6; 7 nucleotides match TRBD1. Trimming took 2 bases from V and 10 from J; bases not matched to a gene: 8. The CDR3 length is 15 residues. CDR1 is MNHNY and CDR2 is SVGAGI in the germline V gene (reference sequence). The CDR3 sequence is CASSYTTGRRSPLHF. The CDR3 region has the DNA TGTGCCAGCAGTTACACGACAGGGCGGAGGTCACCCCTCCACTTT.

The rearrangement uses TRBV11-2 and TRBJ1-6; tentatively, D is TRBD1 (6 bases). This CDR3 is built from 12 residues. Germline V gene data show CDR1 as SGHAT and CDR2 as FQNNGV. Trimming cost V 8 bases and J 6 bases, with 8 bases left between them. The CDR3, as DNA: TGTGCCAGCGGACAGTCTAATTCACCCCTCCACTTT. Its translation: CASGQSNSPLHF.

This chain uses TRBV27 with TRBJ2-5; D is unclear. This CDR3 has 16 residues. V was trimmed by 5 bases and J by 4 bases, leaving 20 bases between them. Germline lookup yields CDR1 MNHEY and CDR2 SMNVEV (reference sequence). CDR3 bases: TGTGCCAGCAGTGGCCTCCCCGCAGTGTTAGGAGAGACCCAGTACTTC. Translation: CASSGLPAVLGETQYF.

In this sample, this clone turned up a few times. J is TRBJ2-7 and V is TRBV30, with TRBD2 matching over 9 bases. Trimming cost V 2 bases and J 5 bases; bases outside gene matches: 7. The CDR3 runs to 14 residues. CDR1 is GTSNPN and CDR2 is SVGIG in the germline V gene (reference sequence). The CDR3 DNA sequence: TGTGCCTGGAGTACCGGGGCGGGAGGGAACGAGCAGTACTTC. This sequence encodes CAWSTGAGGNEQYF.

By proportion, this clone is medium-sized. V gene TRBV9 combines with J gene TRBJ1-3; D gene ambiguous. This CDR3 contains 15 residues. With 0 bases removed from V and 4 bases from J, the gap between germline ends came to 11 bases. Germline V gene sequence: CDR1 SGDLS, CDR2 YYNGEE. The CDR3 loop is CASSVDWAGGNTIYF. DNA of the CDR3: TGTGCCAGCAGCGTAGATTGGGCGGGGGGAAACACCATATATTTT.

A remark on this clone: The likely explanation is a read error, given a far larger clone one base away. The chain couples TRBV30 to TRBJ1-4; 8 positions agree with TRBD1. CDR1 is GTSNPN, CDR2 SVGIG, per germline (reference sequence). CDR3 length equals 13 residues. The CDR3 DNA follows: TGTGCCTGGACAGGGGGCGCGGATGAAAATCTGTTTTTT. This encodes CAWTGGADENLFF.

This chain uses TRBV6-5 with TRBJ1-6; TRBD1 might be the D (5 bases). The V gene lost 2 bases and the J gene lost 8 bases, with 10 bases spanning the gap. The CDR3 contains 14 residues. Per germline, CDR1 MNHEY and CDR2 SVGAGI. The CDR3 protein is CASSYGTFYSPLHF. CDR3 nucleotides: TGTGCCAGCAGTTACGGGACTTTCTATTCACCCCTCCACTTT.

V and J are TRBV7-2 and TRBJ2-7; possibly TRBD2 for D (5 bases). Trimming stripped 3 bases from V and 3 bases from J, with 15 bases between. The CDR3 covers 15 residues. Germline V gene sequence: CDR1 SGHTA, CDR2 FQGNSA. The CDR3 here is CASSLSPNRDYEQYF. CDR3 DNA: TGTGCCAGCAGCTTGAGCCCTAACCGGGACTACGAGCAGTACTTC.

There are a few counts of this clone. This chain links TRBV5-1 with TRBJ1-1, with D perhaps matching TRBD1 (5 bases). The CDR3 has 15 amino acids. In germline, CDR1 is SGHRS, CDR2 YFSETQ. V lost 4 bases, J lost 8 bases, and 21 bases lay in between. The CDR3 DNA is TGCGCCAGCAGCCCCGAAATTGGGGGGAGGGTAGAAGCTTTCTTT. Its translation is CASSPEIGGRVEAFF.

The rearrangement joins TRBV5-1 to TRBJ2-1; D assignment may be TRBD1 or TRBD2 (5 bases each). Germline V gene lookup returns CDR1 SGHRS and CDR2 YFSETQ. The CDR3 contains 15 residues. Trimming left V 2 bases short and J 0 bases short, with 9 bases between. The CDR3 protein is CASSFRESSYNEQFF. In DNA, the CDR3 is TGCGCCAGCAGCTTCAGGGAGAGCTCCTACAATGAGCAGTTCTTC.

This clone was counted a few times. This sequence joins TRBV5-6 and TRBJ1-2; perhaps TRBD1 as D (5 bases). Germline assignment: CDR1 SGHDT and CDR2 YYEEEE. Trimming removed 4 bases at V and 2 bases at J, with 18 bases between. CDR3 length equals 16 residues. CDR3 nucleotides: TGTGCCAGCAGCGGGAGGCGGGGCACTTTAAACTATGGCTACACCTTC. This codes for CASSGRRGTLNYGYTF.

The chain employs TRBV19 and TRBJ2-1; TRBD2 aligns across 14 bases. Germline loops: CDR1 LNHDA, CDR2 SQIVND (reference sequence). This CDR3 spans 16 amino acids. After removal of 6 bases from V and 7 bases from J, the junction contained 8 bases not matched to a gene. In DNA, the CDR3 is TGTGCCAGTAGCCTCACCGGGACTAGCGGGGGTAATGAGCAGTTCTTC. This sequence encodes CASSLTGTSGGNEQFF.

This clone ranks as large. Other nucleotide sequences in the sample specify the same CDR3. The rearrangement links TRBV4-1 to TRBJ1-5; the D is unclear. V lost 1 base, J lost 4 bases, and 2 bases lay in between. This CDR3 has 12 amino acids. CDR1 and CDR2 (germline): MGHRA, YSYEKL. The CDR3 here is CASSQGNQPQHF. CDR3 sequence (DNA): TGCGCCAGCAGCCAAGGGAATCAGCCCCAGCATTTT.

Regarding this clone: Sequence at one end of the junction differs from germline and may be a read error. This chain uses TRBV15 with TRBJ1-5; D possibly corresponds to TRBD1 (5 bases). Germline values: CDR1 LNHNV, CDR2 YYDKDF (reference sequence). CDR3 length equals 19 residues. The CDR3 nucleotides are TGTGCCACCTGCAGAGAGCCCATAGACAGCGAGGTGAGCAATCAGCCCCAGCATTTT. It is translated as CATCREPIDSEVSNQPQHF.

This chain connects TRBV6-5 to TRBJ2-3; maybe TRBD1 (5 bases). The CDR3 extends over 13 amino acids. V lost 11 bases to trimming and J lost 6 bases, with 18 bases between them. CDR1 MNHEY and CDR2 SVGAGI come from the germline V gene. In DNA, the CDR3 is TGTGCCTATTCAGGGTCCCCCACGGATACGCAGTATTTT. Translated, it gives CAYSGSPTDTQYF.

This clone has a handful of counts. The chain has TRBV7-9 and TRBJ2-1, with a tentative D call TRBD2 (6 bases). Per the germline V gene, CDR1 is SEHNR and CDR2 is FQNEAQ (reference sequence). This CDR3 spans 16 amino acids. V was pared by 2 bases and J by 9 bases, with 20 bases between. DNA for the CDR3: TGTGCCAGCAGCTTACCCGTGAAGGGAGGCTTTGGTGAGCAGTTCTTC. As protein: CASSLPVKGGFGEQFF.

Only a few counts were recorded for this clone. V usage is TRBV6-5 and J usage is TRBJ2-7; D is undetermined. The CDR3 covers 14 residues. V lost 4 bases, J lost 4 bases, and 14 bases lay in between. Germline loops: CDR1 MNHEY, CDR2 SVGAGI. Here the CDR3 reads CASSSELSAYEQYF. The CDR3 nucleotides read TGTGCCAGCAGTTCCGAGTTATCGGCTTACGAGCAGTACTTC.

The chain is built from TRBV19 and TRBJ2-1; weak D call: TRBD1 (6 bases). Germline V gene sequence: CDR1 LNHDA, CDR2 SQIVND (reference sequence). The CDR3 is 15 residues long. Trimming removed 3 bases at V and 6 bases at J, with 15 bases between. CDR3 coding DNA: TGTGCCAGTAGTATTATTCTAGGGGGAGTCAATGAGCAGTTCTTC. It encodes CASSIILGGVNEQFF.